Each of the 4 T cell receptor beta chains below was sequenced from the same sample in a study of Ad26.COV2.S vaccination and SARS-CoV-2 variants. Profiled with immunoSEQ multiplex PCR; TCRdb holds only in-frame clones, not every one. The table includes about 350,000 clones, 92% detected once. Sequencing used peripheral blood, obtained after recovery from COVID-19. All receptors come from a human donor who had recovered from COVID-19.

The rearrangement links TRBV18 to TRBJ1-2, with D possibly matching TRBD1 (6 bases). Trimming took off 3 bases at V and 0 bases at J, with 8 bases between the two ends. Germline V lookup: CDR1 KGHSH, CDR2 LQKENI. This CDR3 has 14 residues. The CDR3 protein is CASSPWTANYGYTF. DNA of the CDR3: TGTGCCAGCTCACCGTGGACAGCTAACTATGGCTACACCTTC.

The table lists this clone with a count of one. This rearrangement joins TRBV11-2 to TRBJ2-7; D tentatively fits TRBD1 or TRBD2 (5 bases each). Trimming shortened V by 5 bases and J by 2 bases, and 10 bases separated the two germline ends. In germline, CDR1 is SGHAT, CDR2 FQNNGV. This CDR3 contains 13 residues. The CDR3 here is CASSLGRTYEQYF. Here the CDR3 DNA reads TGTGCCAGCAGCCTGGGACGGACCTACGAGCAGTACTTC.

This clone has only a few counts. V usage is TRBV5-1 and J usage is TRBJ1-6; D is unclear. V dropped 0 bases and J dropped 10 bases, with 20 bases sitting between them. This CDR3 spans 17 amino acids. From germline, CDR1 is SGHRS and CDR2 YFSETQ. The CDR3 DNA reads TGCGCCAGCAGCTTGGCCAAGGGAGGCCGTAATTCCTCACCCCTCCACTTT. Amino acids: CASSLAKGGRNSSPLHF.

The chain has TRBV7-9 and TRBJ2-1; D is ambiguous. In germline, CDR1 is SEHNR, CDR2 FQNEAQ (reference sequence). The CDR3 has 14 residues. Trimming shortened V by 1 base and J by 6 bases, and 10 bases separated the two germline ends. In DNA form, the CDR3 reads TGTGCCAGCAGCTTAGAGGTAGACCGCAATGAGCAGTTCTTC. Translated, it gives CASSLEVDRNEQFF.